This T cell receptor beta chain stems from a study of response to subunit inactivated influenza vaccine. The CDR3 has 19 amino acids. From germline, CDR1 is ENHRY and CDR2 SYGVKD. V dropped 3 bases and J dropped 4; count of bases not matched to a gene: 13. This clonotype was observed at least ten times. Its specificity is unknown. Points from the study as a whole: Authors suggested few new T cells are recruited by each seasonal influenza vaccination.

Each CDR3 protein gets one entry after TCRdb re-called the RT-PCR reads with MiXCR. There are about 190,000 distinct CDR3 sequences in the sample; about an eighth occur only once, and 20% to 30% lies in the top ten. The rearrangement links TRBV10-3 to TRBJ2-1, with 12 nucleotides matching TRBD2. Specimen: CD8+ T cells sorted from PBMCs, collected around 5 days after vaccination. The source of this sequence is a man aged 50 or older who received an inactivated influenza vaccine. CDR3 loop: CAISDGVGTSGSSYNEQFF. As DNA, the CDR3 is TGTGCCATCAGTGACGGTGTTGGGACTAGCGGGTCCTCATACAATGAGCAGTTCTTC.